This entry lists 4 T cell receptor beta chains sequenced from one sample in a study of CD8+CD57+ T cells in acquired aplastic anemia. Genomic DNA served as template for TCR beta VDJ and CDR3 profiling. TCRdb independently ran MiXCR on the reads; one entry per CDR3 protein. The sample has 150,000 to 200,000 distinct CDR3 sequences, about 50% seen once; the top ten hold more than 30%. It was patients with CD8+CD57+ cell expansion by flow cytometry who were chosen for sequencing. Input material: sorted CD4+, CD8+, or CD8+CD57+ T cells (not recorded which) from PBMCs. The receptors here all came from a human donor with aplastic anemia.

To note about this clonotype: A read error may account for a junction end that differs from germline. The genes are TRBV7-2 and TRBJ2-7; TRBD2 matches at 8 bases. Germline V gives CDR1 SGHTA, CDR2 FQGNSA. The CDR3 has 14 residues. The CDR3 loop reads CASSSITGGGEQYF. CDR3 nucleotide sequence: TGCGCCAGCAGCTCCATAACGGGAGGGGGCGAGCAGTACTTC.

The J gene is TRBJ2-2, the V gene TRBV7-8; D may be TRBD2 (6 bases). The germline V and J ends were trimmed by 7 bases and 7 bases, with 19 bases remaining between them. Germline CDR1 is SGHVS and CDR2 is FQNEAQ. The length of the CDR3 is 15 residues. CDR3 nucleotides: TGTGCCAGCACCCCCCGACTAGACCTGGGCGGGGAGCTGTTTTTT. This translates into CASTPRLDLGGELFF.

The chain is built from TRBV11-2 and TRBJ2-1; D might be TRBD2 (6 bases). The V and J ends lost 5 bases and 7 bases respectively, with 18 bases between them. Germline assignment: CDR1 SGHAT and CDR2 FQNNGV. This CDR3 has 15 residues. CDR3 in amino acids: CASSLLAGLTNEQFF. The DNA of the CDR3 is TGTGCCAGCAGCCTCCTTGCGGGACTTACAAATGAGCAGTTCTTC.

A word on this clonotype: An end of the junction does not agree with germline; a read error may underlie this. The rearrangement uses TRBV5-4 and TRBJ1-2; maybe TRBD1 (5 bases). CDR1 and CDR2 from the germline V gene are SGHNT and YYREEE (reference sequence). CDR3 length: 15 amino acids. DNA for the CDR3: TGTGCCAGCAGCTTGGAGTGGGCAGGGAAGGATGGCCACACCTTC. Residues: CASSLEWAGKDGHTF.